This T cell receptor beta chain was identified during a study of blood T cell repertoires in COVID-19. Background on the study: COVID-19 samples from acute and convalescent phases originated in the United States, Italy and Spain.

In the study's own analysis: Estimation of nucleated cell counts relied on the amplification of reference gene primers. The assay was immunoSEQ multiplex PCR, and TCRdb's table has in-frame clones only and misses some. The V and J calls and clone size are taken from that table; D and trimming were inferred from the DNA. Of 80,000 to 95,000 clones listed, 75% are singletons. V lost 2 bases to trimming and J lost 10 bases, with 14 bases between them. The CDR3 consists of 14 residues. Germline CDR1 ENHRY, CDR2 SYGVKD. The J gene is TRBJ1-4, the V gene TRBV10-3; D is perhaps TRBD1 (6 bases). Sequences were obtained from peripheral blood. The sequence derives from a woman aged 45-65 years with acute or convalescent COVID-19. CDR3 coding DNA: TGTGCCATCAGTGAGCCGGGACACACACCAAAACTGTTTTTT. Amino acid sequence: CAISEPGHTPKLFF.